This T cell receptor beta chain was identified in a study of blood T cell repertoires in COVID-19. Study at large: Samples representing acute and convalescent COVID-19 were sourced from the United States, Italy and Spain. PBMCs, B-cell-depleted T cells, or T cells were the source of the cDNA or gDNA that made up the material.

As handled by the study authors: Reference gene primer amplification gave nucleated cell count estimates. The method was immunoSEQ multiplex PCR; TCRdb's version includes in-frame clones alone and lacks a portion of them. Clone size and V and J calls were adopted from that table, with D and trimming inferred from the DNA. The table includes about 140,000 clones, 80% to 90% detected once. V lost 1 base and J lost 3, with 7 bases in between. The CDR3 has 13 amino acids. Germline CDR1 is GTSNPN and CDR2 is SVGIG (reference sequence). Sequenced material: peripheral blood. V is TRBV30 and J is TRBJ1-3; a possible D gene is TRBD1 (6 bases). The TCR was taken from a woman in her sixties with acute or convalescent COVID-19. The CDR3 here is CAWSDRVGNTIYF. Written as DNA, the CDR3 is TGTGCCTGGAGTGACAGGGTTGGAAACACCATATATTTT.